Listed here are 19 T cell receptor beta chains from one sample, sequenced in a study of blood T cell repertoires in COVID-19. The data were produced by immunoSEQ multiplex PCR, yet TCRdb's version contains in-frame clones alone and is incomplete. The sample consists of 200,000 to 300,000 clones, almost 85% of them appearing once. Specimen: peripheral blood. Source of these receptors: a man aged 45-65 years with acute or convalescent COVID-19.

The chain is built from TRBV7-9 and TRBJ1-3; D unresolved. Germline CDR1 and CDR2: SEHNR and FQNEAQ (reference sequence). The CDR3 covers 14 residues. The V end lost 3 bases, the J end lost 1 base, and 7 bases lay between the germline ends. The CDR3 DNA follows: TGTGCCAGCAGCTTGGGCAGATCTGGAAACACCATATATTTT. This encodes CASSLGRSGNTIYF.

The chain employs TRBV5-6 and TRBJ1-2; D is perhaps TRBD1 (5 bases). Trimming left V 1 base short and J 5 bases short, with 12 bases between. There are 14 residues in the CDR3. Germline V gene data show CDR1 as SGHDT and CDR2 as YYEEEE. The chain's CDR3 is CASSLNRLRYGYTF. The CDR3 region has the DNA TGTGCCAGCAGCTTGAACAGGCTTCGGTATGGCTACACCTTC. Based on the CDR3 plus reference TRBV5-6 and TRBJ1-2, the full variable domain is DAGVTQSPTHLIKTRGQQVTLRCSPKSGHDTVSWYQQALGQGPQFIFQYYEEEERQRGNFPDRFSGHQFPNYSSELNVNALLLGDSALYLCASSLNRLRYGYTFGSGTRLTVV.

This rearrangement joins TRBV7-9 to TRBJ2-7, with a tentative D call TRBD2 (5 bases). V lost 3 bases and J lost 2, with 14 bases in between. Germline CDR1 reads SEHNR; CDR2 reads FQNEAQ (reference sequence). CDR3 size: 15 residues. The CDR3 coding sequence is TGTGCCAGCAGCTTGGGAGCGACTGGGGCCTACGAGCAGTACTTC. This translates into CASSLGATGAYEQYF.

V and J are TRBV2 and TRBJ1-5, with 7 bases matching TRBD1. With V trimmed by 3 bases and J by 6 bases, 5 bases remained unmatched. Germline V gene sequence: CDR1 SNHLY, CDR2 FYNNEI. The CDR3 contains 14 residues. This chain's CDR3 is CASSDGDRSQPQHF. CDR3 DNA: TGTGCCAGCAGTGACGGGGACAGAAGTCAGCCCCAGCATTTT.

The chain is built from TRBV7-3 and TRBJ1-6, with TRBD1 matching over 9 bases. This CDR3 comprises 15 residues. The ends lost 4 bases at V and 6 bases at J; junction bases unmatched: 4. Germline V gives CDR1 SGHTA, CDR2 FQGTGA. CDR3 sequence (DNA): TGTGCCAGCAGCTCGGGACAGGGACTTAATTCACCCCTCCACTTT. Protein product: CASSSGQGLNSPLHF.

This clone came up once. The chain is built from TRBV6-5 and TRBJ1-6, with 9 bases that match TRBD1. The CDR3 is made up of 15 amino acids. Germline V lookup: CDR1 MNHEY, CDR2 SVGAGI. V was clipped by 3 bases and J by 7 bases; unmatched bases: 4. The CDR3 DNA follows: TGTGCCAGCAGTTATTATGGGACAGGGAATTCACCCCTCCACTTT. Translating gives CASSYYGTGNSPLHF.

The V gene is TRBV7-9, the J gene TRBJ1-1, with D perhaps TRBD1 (6 bases). Germline V CDR1 and CDR2: SEHNR, FQNEAQ (reference sequence). CDR3 length: 17 residues. V was cut by 0 bases and J by 0 bases, with 14 bases left in between. CDR3: CASSLAPGHKMNTEAFF. Here the CDR3 DNA reads TGTGCCAGCAGCTTAGCGCCGGGACATAAAATGAACACTGAAGCTTTCTTT.

The V call is TRBV7-2, the J call TRBJ2-3, with D possibly TRBD2 on 5 matching bases. Germline CDR1 and CDR2: SGHTA and FQGNSA. With 3 bases removed from V and 3 bases from J, the gap between germline ends came to 7 bases. The CDR3 is 13 residues long. The CDR3 spells CASSFSGTDTQYF. The CDR3 region has the DNA TGTGCCAGCAGCTTCAGCGGAACAGATACGCAGTATTTT.

The rearrangement joins TRBV10-3 to TRBJ2-1, with TRBD2 matching 13 bases. Per germline, CDR1 ENHRY and CDR2 SYGVKD. The CDR3 sequence is 18 residues long. Unmatched junction bases numbered 10, after V lost 2 bases and J lost 6 bases. DNA of the CDR3: TGTGCCATCAGTGAGACAAGTAAGGGACTAGCGGGAATCAATGAGCAGTTCTTC. Encoded protein: CAISETSKGLAGINEQFF.

The V gene is TRBV7-2, the J gene TRBJ1-5; a possible D gene is TRBD1 (5 bases). CDR3 length: 14 amino acids. The V end was cut by 7 bases, the J end by 7 bases, with 17 bases between. Germline V CDR1 and CDR2: SGHTA, FQGNSA. DNA for the CDR3: TGTGCCAGCAAGAGAAACCTGGGGGGGCAGCCCCAGCATTTT. Amino acids: CASKRNLGGQPQHF.

The rearrangement uses TRBV27 and TRBJ2-7, with a possible D match to TRBD2 (6 bases). CDR3 size: 11 residues. V was clipped by 4 bases and J by 7 bases, with 8 bases between them. Germline V gives CDR1 MNHEY, CDR2 SMNVEV (reference sequence). As DNA, the CDR3 is TGTGCCAGCAGTTCGGGGGAAGAGCAGTACTTC. Encoded protein: CASSSGEEQYF.

The chain links TRBV24-1 to TRBJ1-4; D is unresolved. From germline, CDR1 is KGHDR and CDR2 SFDVKD. Trimming removed 4 bases at V and 10 bases at J, with 9 bases between. The CDR3 sequence is 12 residues long. The CDR3 nucleotides read TGTGCCACCAGTGAACTGGGAGGAAAACTGTTTTTT. Translating it yields CATSELGGKLFF.

V is TRBV28 and J is TRBJ1-5, with a weak D call TRBD1 (5 bases). CDR1 is MDHEN, CDR2 SYDVKM, per germline. V lost 6 bases to trimming and J lost 7 bases, with 22 bases between them. The CDR3 contains 16 residues. CDR3 amino acids: CASSPLVGGAGQPQHF. The CDR3 bases are TGTGCCAGCAGCCCCTTAGTGGGGGGAGCCGGGCAGCCCCAGCATTTT.

The V gene is TRBV28, the J gene TRBJ1-5; 8 bases are a match to TRBD1. CDR1 and CDR2 from the germline V gene are MDHEN and SYDVKM. Unmatched junction bases numbered 11, after V lost 5 bases and J lost 2 bases. This CDR3 has 17 residues. The CDR3 bases are TGTGCCAGCAGTCAAGAGACAGGGGCCGCTGGCAATCAGCCCCAGCATTTT. Translated, it gives CASSQETGAAGNQPQHF.

The chain links TRBV7-2 to TRBJ2-7; no reliable D call. The CDR3 consists of 11 residues. Germline-derived CDR1 and CDR2 are SGHTA and FQGNSA. V was clipped by 4 bases and J by 3 bases, with 4 bases between them. This CDR3 reads CASSSYYEQYF. The CDR3 DNA is TGTGCCAGCAGCTCCTACTACGAGCAGTACTTC.

J is TRBJ2-7 and V is TRBV9; 8 bases map to TRBD1. V lost 0 bases, J lost 4 bases, and 6 bases stayed unmatched. In germline, CDR1 is SGDLS, CDR2 YYNGEE. The length of the CDR3 is 15 residues. The CDR3 DNA sequence: TGTGCCAGCAGCGTAGCTACACAGGGGGATTACGAGCAGTACTTC. Amino acid sequence: CASSVATQGDYEQYF.

This chain connects TRBV18 to TRBJ2-2, with 7 bases that match TRBD2. Germline assignment: CDR1 KGHSH and CDR2 LQKENI. The CDR3 extends over 16 amino acids. J was trimmed by 0 bases and V by 6 bases; bases with no gene match: 7. Here the CDR3 DNA reads TGTGCCAGCTCGTACGCCGGGACTACGAACACCGGGGAGCTGTTTTTT. Translation gives CASSYAGTTNTGELFF.

V gene TRBV6-6 combines with J gene TRBJ2-7; possibly TRBD2 for D (5 bases). This CDR3 spans 15 amino acids. CDR1 MNHNY and CDR2 SVGAGI come from the germline V gene (reference sequence). V was trimmed by 5 bases and J by 1 base, leaving 15 bases between them. As DNA, the CDR3 is TGTGCCAGCAGTCCCCGGGGAACGCAATCCTACGAGCAGTACTTC. Translating gives CASSPRGTQSYEQYF.

V and J are TRBV12-3 or TRBV12-4 and TRBJ1-5; D gene unclear. The CDR3 totals 12 residues. V shed 3 bases and J shed 5 bases, with 5 bases lying between them. The CDR3 DNA reads TGTGCCAGCAGTTTTTCAGATCAGCCCCAGCATTTT. Amino acids: CASSFSDQPQHF.